One and the same sample provided the 3 T cell receptor beta chains below, sequenced in a study of glioma-infiltrating T cells. Using RNA template, CDR3s of TCR alpha and beta were amplified with iRepertoire arm-PCR. In TCRdb, the multiplex PCR reads were re-called with MiXCR into one record per CDR3 protein. Altogether about 380,000 distinct CDR3 sequences are present, 35% to 45% being singletons, with the ten largest covering 12%. The sequencing input was glioma tissue, nonneoplastic brain tissue, or PBMCs (not recorded which). These receptors were collected from a human donor with low-grade glioma or glioblastoma, undergoing nonglioma brain surgery, or in good health (not recorded which).

About this clonotype: This may come from a read error, since a much larger clone is one base off. As the CDR3 is not closed by the conserved phenylalanine or tryptophan, this likely results from a read error. The V and J genes are TRBV27 and TRBJ1-2, with a weak D call TRBD1 (5 bases). The CDR3 is made up of 14 amino acids. Trimming took 5 bases from V and 8 from J, leaving 18 bases between them. The V gene's germline CDR1 is MNHEY and CDR2 SMNVEV (reference sequence). The CDR3 loop reads CASSPTIGGGGYTS. CDR3 sequence (DNA): TGTGCCAGCAGTCCGACTATTGGGGGAGGCGGCTACACCTCC.

This clonotype was seen a handful of times. CDR3 residues: CASSPSQGKQYF. In nucleotides, the CDR3 is TGTGCCAGCAGTCCCTCCCAGGGGAAGCAGTACTTC. The rearrangement links TRBV6-1 to TRBJ2-7; weak D call: TRBD1 (6 bases). V gave up 5 bases and J gave up 8 bases, with 13 bases separating them. CDR1 is MNHNS and CDR2 is SASEGT in the germline V gene. This CDR3 contains 12 residues.

V usage is TRBV7-2 and J usage is TRBJ1-3, with D unresolved. The germline V gene has CDR1 SGHTA and CDR2 FQGNSA. The V gene lost 3 bases and the J gene lost 4 bases, with 7 bases spanning the gap. The CDR3 is 13 residues long. The CDR3 loop reads CASSFGEGNTIYF. Written as DNA, the CDR3 is TGTGCCAGCAGCTTTGGGGAGGGAAACACCATATATTTT.